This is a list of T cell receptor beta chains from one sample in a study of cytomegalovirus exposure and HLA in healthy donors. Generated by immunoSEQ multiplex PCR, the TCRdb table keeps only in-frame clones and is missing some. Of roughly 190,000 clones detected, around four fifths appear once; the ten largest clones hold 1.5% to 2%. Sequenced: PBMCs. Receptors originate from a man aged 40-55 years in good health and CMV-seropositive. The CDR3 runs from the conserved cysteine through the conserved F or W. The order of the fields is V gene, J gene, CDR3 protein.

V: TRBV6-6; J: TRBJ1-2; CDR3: CASSYSPGIDGYTF
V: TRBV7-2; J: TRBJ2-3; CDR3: CASSFTGGTDTQYF
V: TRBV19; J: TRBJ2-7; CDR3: CASSIKGYYEQYF
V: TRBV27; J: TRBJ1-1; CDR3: CASSNTDVFGTVNTEAFF
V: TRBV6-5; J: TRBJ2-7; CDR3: CASSTTGTSYEQYF
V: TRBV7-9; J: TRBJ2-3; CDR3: CASSLPVGSGGRDTQYF
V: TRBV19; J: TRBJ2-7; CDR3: CASKQGHSSYEQYF
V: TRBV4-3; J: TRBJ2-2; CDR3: CASSHSTGVNTGELFF
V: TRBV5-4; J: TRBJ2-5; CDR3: CASSSGLAGNRETQYF
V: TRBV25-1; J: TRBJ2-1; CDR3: CASSGSIHNEQFF
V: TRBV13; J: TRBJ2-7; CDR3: CASSPPSGSSYEQYF
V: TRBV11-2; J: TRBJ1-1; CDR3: CASSAQRTEAFF
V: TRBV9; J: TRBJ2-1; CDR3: CASSVDVRSSEQFF
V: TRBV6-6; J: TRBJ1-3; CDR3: CASTEVVGNTIYF
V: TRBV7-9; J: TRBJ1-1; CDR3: CASSLSRGTEAFF
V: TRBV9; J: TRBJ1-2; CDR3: CASSASSGTGSYGYTF
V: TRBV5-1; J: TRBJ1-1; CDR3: CASSLGIDRVNTEAFF
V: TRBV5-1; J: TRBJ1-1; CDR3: CASSFQRESTEAFF
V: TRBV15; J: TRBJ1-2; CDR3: CATSRDRRRVRYGYTF
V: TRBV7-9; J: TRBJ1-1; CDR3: CSSSLAWAAEAFF
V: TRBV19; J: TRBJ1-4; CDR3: CASRRGATNEKLFF
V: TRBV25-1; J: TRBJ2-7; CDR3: CASSDRSRTGGSYEQYF
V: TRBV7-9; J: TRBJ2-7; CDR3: CASSSGSTLREQYF
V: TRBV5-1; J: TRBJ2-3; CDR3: CASRGRGRVDTQYF
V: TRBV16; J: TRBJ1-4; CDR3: CASSLLGGGPNEKLFF
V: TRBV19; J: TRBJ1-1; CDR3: CASAPTGRNTEAFF
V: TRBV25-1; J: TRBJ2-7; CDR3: CASSSGTGAYEQYF
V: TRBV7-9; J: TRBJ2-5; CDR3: CASSLGEYQETQYF
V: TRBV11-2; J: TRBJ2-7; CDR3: CASSSTGTANYEQYF
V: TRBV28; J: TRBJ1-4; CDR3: CASSFVSGVGEKLFF
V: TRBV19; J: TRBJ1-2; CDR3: CASSMGVSGLPYGYTF
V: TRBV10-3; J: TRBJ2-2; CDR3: CATRQDLNTGELFF
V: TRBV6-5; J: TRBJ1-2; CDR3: CASGTTGNYGYTF
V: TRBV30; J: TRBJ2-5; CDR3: CACSTSGGQETQYF
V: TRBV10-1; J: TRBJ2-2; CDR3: CATSDRSNTGELFF
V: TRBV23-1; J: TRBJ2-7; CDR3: CASFPGGPPYEQYF
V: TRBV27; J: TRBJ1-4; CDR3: CASSLKGPGVTNEKLFF
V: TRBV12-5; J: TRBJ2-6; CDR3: CASHFSGANGLTF
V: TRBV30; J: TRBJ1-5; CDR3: CAWQGGSNQPQHF
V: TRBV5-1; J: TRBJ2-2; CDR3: CASSLWGAGGPAGELFF
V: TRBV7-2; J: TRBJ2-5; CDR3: CASSWGGTSWSETQYF
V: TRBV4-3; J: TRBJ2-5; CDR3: CASSQDLRDQETQYF
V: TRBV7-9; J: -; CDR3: CSSSFPSGRLEGSYEQYF
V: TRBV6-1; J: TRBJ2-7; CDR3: CASGQQVYEQYF
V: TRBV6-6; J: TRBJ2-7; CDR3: CASSYSTPFSGDEQYF
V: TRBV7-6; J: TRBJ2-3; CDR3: CASSSQDRAFTDTQYF
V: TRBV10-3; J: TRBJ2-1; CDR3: CAISGLAGDNEQFF
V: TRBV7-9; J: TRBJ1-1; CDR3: CASRDTQGTNTEAFF